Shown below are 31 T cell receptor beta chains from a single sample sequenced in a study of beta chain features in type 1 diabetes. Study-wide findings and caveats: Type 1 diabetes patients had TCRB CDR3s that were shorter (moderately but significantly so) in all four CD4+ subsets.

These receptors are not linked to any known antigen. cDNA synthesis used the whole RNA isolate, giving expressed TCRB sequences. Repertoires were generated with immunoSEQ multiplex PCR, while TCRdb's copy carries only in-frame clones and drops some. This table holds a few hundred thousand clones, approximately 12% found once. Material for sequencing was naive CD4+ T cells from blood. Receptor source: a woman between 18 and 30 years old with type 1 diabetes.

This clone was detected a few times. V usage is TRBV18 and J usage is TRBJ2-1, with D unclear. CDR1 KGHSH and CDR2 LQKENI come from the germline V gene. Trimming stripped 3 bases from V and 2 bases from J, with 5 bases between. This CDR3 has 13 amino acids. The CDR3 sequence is CASSPQAYNEQFF. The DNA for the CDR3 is TGTGCCAGCTCACCGCAGGCCTACAATGAGCAGTTCTTC.

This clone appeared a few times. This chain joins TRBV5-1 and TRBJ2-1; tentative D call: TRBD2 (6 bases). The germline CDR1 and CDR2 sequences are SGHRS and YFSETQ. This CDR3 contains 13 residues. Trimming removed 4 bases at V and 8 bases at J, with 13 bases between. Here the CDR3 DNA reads TGCGCCAGCAGCGGACCGCGGGGTGATGAGCAGTTCTTC. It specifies CASSGPRGDEQFF. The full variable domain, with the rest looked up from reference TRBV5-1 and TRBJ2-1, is KAGVTQTPRYLIKTRGQQVTLSCSPISGHRSVSWYQQTPGQGLQFLFEYFSETQRNKGNFPGRFSGRQFSNSRSEMNVSTLELGDSALYLCASSGPRGDEQFFGPGTRLTVL.

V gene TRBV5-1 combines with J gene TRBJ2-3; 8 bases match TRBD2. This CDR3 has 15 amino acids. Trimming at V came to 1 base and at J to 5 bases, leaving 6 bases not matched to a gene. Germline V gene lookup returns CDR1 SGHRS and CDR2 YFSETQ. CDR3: CASSLNSGTKDTQYF. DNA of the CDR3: TGCGCCAGCAGCTTGAATAGCGGGACCAAAGATACGCAGTATTTT.

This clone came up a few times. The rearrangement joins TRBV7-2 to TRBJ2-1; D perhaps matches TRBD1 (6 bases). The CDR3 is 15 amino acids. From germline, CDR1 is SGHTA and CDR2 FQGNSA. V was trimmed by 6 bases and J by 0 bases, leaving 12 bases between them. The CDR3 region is CASRYDRSSYNEQFF. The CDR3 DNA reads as TGTGCCAGCAGATATGACAGGAGCTCCTACAATGAGCAGTTCTTC.

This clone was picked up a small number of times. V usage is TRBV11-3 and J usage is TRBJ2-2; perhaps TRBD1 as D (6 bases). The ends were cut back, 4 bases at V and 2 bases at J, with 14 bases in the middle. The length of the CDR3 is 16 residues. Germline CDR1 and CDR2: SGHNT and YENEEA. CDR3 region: CASSSQGIGNTGELFF. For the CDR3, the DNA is TGTGCCAGCAGCTCGCAGGGGATTGGTAACACCGGGGAGCTGTTTTTT. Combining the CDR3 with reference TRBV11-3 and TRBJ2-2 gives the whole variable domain EAGVVQSPRYKIIEKKQPVAFWCNPISGHNTLYWYLQNLGQGPELLIRYENEEAVDDSQLPKDRFSAERLKGVDSTLKIQPAELGDSAVYLCASSSQGIGNTGELFFGEGSRLTVL.

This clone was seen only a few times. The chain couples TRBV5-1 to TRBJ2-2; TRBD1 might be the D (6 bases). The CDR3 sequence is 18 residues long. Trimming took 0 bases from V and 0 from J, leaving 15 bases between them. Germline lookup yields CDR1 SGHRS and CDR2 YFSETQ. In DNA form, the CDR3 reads TGCGCCAGCAGCTTGGTACCGGGACATAGATCGAACACCGGGGAGCTGTTTTTT. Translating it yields CASSLVPGHRSNTGELFF.

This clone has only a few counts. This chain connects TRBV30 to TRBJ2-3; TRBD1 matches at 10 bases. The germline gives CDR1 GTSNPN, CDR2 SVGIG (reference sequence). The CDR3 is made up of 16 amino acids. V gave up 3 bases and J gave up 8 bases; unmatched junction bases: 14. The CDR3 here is CAWRQAPGQGIFTQYF. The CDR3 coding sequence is TGTGCCTGGAGGCAGGCCCCGGGACAGGGGATTTTTACGCAGTATTTT.

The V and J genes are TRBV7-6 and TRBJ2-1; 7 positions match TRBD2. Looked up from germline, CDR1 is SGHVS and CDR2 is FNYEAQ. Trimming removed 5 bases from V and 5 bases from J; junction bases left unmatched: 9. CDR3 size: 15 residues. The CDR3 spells CASSQATGRNNEQFF. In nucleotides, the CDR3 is TGTGCCAGCAGCCAAGCAACCGGGAGGAACAATGAGCAGTTCTTC.

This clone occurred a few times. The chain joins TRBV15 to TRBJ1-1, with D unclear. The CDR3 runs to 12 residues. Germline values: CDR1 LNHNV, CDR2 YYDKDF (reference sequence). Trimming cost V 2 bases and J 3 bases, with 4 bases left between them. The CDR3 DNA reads TGTGCCACCAGCAGACAGGACACTGAAGCTTTCTTT. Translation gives CATSRQDTEAFF. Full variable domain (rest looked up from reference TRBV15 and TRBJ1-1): DAMVIQNPRYQVTQFGKPVTLSCSQTLNHNVMYWYQQKSSQAPKLLFHYYDKDFNNEADTPDNFQSRRPNTSFCFLDIRSPGLGDTAMYLCATSRQDTEAFFGQGTRLTVV.

The CDR3 nucleotides read TGTGCCAGCTCACCCGGCGGCACAGGTAGGAATCAGCCCCAGCATTTT. Its protein is CASSPGGTGRNQPQHF. The J gene is TRBJ1-5, the V gene TRBV18; the D gene is possibly TRBD1 (5 bases). The V gene's germline CDR1 is KGHSH and CDR2 LQKENI. The CDR3 totals 16 residues. V was clipped by 3 bases and J by 4 bases, with 16 bases between them.

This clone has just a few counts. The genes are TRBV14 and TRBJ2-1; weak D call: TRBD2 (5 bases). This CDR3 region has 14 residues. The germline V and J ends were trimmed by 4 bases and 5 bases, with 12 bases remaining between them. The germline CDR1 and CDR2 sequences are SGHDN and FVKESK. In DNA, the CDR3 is TGTGCCAGCAGCCCTTGGCTCGGGGACAATGAGCAGTTCTTC. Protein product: CASSPWLGDNEQFF.

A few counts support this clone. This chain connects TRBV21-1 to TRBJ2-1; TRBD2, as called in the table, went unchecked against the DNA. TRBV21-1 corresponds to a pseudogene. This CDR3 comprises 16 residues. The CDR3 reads CASSKQGLADYNEQFF. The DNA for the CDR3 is TGTGCCAGCAGCAAACAGGGACTAGCGGATTACAATGAGCAGTTCTTC.

CDR3 in DNA: TGTGCCAGCACCGAACTAGCGGGGGCCCAGCATGAGCAGTTCTTC. It encodes CASTELAGAQHEQFF. This chain joins TRBV6-5 and TRBJ2-1; 11 bases fit TRBD2. CDR3 length equals 15 residues. Trimming cost V 7 bases and J 8 bases; bases outside gene matches: 10. CDR1 and CDR2 (germline): MNHEY, SVGAGI.

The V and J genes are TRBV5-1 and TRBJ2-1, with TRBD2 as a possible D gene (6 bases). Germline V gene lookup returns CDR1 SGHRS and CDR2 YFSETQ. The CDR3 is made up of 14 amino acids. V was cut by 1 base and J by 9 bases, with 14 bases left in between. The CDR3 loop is CASSLRRVGAEQFF. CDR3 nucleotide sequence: TGCGCCAGCAGCTTGAGGAGGGTAGGGGCTGAGCAGTTCTTC.

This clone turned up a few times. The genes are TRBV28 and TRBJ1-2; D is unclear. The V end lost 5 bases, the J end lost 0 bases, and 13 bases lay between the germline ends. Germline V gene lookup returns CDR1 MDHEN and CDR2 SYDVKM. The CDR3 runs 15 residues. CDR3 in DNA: TGTGCCAGCAGTGAGCGGACCTCTGCTAACTATGGCTACACCTTC. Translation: CASSERTSANYGYTF.

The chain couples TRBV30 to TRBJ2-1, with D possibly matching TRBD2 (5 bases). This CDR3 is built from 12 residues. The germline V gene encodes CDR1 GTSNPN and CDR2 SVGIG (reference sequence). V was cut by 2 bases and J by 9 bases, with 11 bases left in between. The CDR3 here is CAWSPSGGEQFF. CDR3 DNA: TGTGCCTGGAGTCCCAGCGGCGGTGAGCAGTTCTTC.

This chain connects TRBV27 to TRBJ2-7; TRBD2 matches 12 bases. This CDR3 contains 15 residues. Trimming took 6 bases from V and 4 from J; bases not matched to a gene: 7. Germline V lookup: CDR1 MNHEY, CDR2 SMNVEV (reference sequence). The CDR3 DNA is TGTGCCAGCAGGAGACTAGCGGGAGACGGGTACGAGCAGTACTTC. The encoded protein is CASRRLAGDGYEQYF.

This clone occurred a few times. CDR3 region: CSARTIAEGPDTQYF. The CDR3 nucleotides read TGCAGCGCCCGTACTATAGCGGAGGGCCCAGATACGCAGTATTTT. The chain employs TRBV29-1 and TRBJ2-3, with TRBD2 as a possible D gene (6 bases). Trimming stripped 7 bases from V and 4 bases from J, with 21 bases between. The CDR3 runs 15 residues. Germline CDR1 and CDR2: SQVTM and ANQGSEA.

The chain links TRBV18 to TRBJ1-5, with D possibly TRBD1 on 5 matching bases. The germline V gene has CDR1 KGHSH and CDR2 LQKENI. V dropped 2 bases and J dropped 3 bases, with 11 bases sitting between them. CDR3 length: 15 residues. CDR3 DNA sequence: TGTGCCAGCTCACCAGGATCAGGGTCCAATCAGCCCCAGCATTTT. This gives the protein CASSPGSGSNQPQHF.

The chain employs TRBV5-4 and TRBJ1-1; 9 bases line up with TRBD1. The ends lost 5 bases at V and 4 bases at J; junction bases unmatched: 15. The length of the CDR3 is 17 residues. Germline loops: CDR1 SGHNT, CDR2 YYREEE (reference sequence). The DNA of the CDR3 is TGTGCCAGCAGGAATTTTTCCAACAGGGGGCGGGGCACTGAAGCTTTCTTT. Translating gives CASRNFSNRGRGTEAFF.

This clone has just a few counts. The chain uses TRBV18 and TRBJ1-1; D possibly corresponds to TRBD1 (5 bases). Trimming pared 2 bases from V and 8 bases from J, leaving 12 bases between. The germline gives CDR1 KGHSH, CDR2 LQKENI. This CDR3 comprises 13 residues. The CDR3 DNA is TGTGCCAGCTCACCAGGGAAAGGGGCAGAAGCTTTCTTT. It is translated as CASSPGKGAEAFF.

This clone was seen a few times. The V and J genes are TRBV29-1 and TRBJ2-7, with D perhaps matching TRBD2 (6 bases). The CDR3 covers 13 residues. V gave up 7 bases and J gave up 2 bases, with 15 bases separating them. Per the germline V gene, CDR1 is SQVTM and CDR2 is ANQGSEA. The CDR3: CSATGLHAYEQYF. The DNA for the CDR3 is TGCAGCGCCACGGGACTCCATGCCTACGAGCAGTACTTC.

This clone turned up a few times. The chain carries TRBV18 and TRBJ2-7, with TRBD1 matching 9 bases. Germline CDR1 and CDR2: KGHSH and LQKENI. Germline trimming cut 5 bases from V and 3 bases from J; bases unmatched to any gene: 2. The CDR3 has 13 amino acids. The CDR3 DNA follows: TGTGCCAGCTCAATGGGACAGGGCTACGAGCAGTACGTC. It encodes CASSMGQGYEQYV.

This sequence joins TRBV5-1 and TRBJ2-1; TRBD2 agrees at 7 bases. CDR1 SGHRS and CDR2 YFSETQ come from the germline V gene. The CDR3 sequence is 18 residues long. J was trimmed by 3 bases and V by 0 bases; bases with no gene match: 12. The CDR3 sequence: CASSLGWGEGGSYNEQFF. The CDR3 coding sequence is TGCGCCAGCAGCTTGGGTTGGGGGGAAGGCGGGAGCTACAATGAGCAGTTCTTC.

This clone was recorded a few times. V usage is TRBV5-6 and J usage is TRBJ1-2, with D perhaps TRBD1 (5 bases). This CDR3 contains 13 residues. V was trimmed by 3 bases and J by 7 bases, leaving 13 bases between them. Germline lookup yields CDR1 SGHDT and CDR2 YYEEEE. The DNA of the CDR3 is TGTGCCAGCAGCTCCCGGCCTAGGGGTGGCTACACCTTC. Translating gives CASSSRPRGGYTF.

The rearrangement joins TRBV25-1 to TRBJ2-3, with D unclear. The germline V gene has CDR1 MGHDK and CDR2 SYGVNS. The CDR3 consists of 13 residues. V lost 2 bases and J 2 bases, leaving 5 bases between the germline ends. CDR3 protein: CASSEPLTDTQYF. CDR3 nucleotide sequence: TGTGCCAGCAGTGAACCACTCACAGATACGCAGTATTTT.

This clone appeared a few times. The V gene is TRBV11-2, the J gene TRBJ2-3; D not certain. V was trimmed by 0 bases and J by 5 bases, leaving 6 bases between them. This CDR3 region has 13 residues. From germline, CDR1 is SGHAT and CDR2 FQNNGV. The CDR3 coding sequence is TGTGCCAGCAGCTTAGACGGTGGAGATACGCAGTATTTT. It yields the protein CASSLDGGDTQYF.

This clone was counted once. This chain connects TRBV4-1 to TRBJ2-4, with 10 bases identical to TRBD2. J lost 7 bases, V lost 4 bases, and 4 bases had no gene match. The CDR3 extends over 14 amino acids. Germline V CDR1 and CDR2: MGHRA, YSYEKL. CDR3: CASSPRTSGNIQYF. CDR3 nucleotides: TGCGCCAGCAGCCCCCGGACTAGCGGCAACATTCAGTACTTC.

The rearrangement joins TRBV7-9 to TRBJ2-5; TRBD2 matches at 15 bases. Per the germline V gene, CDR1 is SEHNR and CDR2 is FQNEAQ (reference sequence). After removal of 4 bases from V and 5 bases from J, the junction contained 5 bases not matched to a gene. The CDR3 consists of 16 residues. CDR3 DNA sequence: TGTGCCAGCAGCTGGGGACTAGCGGGAGGAGGGGAGACCCAGTACTTC. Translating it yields CASSWGLAGGGETQYF.

The CDR3 DNA reads as TGTGCCAGCAGCCCCTCGCGCCTAGCGGGGGCCACCGGGGAGCTGTTTTTT. Translating it yields CASSPSRLAGATGELFF. The chain has TRBV7-2 and TRBJ2-2; the match to TRBD2 covers 10 bases. There are 17 residues in the CDR3. Germline CDR1 is SGHTA and CDR2 is FQGNSA. V shed 5 bases and J 4 bases; nucleotides not matched to a gene: 10.

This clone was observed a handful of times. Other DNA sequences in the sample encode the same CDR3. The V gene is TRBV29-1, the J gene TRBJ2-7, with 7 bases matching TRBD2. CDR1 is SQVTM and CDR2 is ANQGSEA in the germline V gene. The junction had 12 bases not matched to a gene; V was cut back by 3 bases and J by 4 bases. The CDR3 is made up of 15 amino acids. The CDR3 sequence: CSVDVAGRMEYEQYV. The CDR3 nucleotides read TGCAGCGTTGACGTAGCGGGTCGAATGGAGTACGAGCAGTACGTC.